This TCR beta chain was obtained from a study of blood T cells in healthy people across ages. With a J-beta primer mix and a sample-barcoded 5' primer, a second PCR ran 7 to 11 cycles. Each cDNA molecule received a tag from a template-switch adaptor that had 12 random nucleotides. TCRdb analysed the 5' RACE reads with MiXCR anew, one entry per CDR3 protein. The profile shows roughly 730,000 distinct CDR3 sequences, approximately 53% of them singletons. Study-level findings and limits: Diversity figures derived from one million T cells were judged to underestimate the true value.

Researchers collected ten milliliters of peripheral blood from every single donor. The CDR3 is made up of 15 amino acids. Germline assignment: CDR1 MNHEY and CDR2 SVGEGT. Regarding this clonotype: The antigen is not known.

Specimen: blood. This TCR was sampled from a man in his forties in good health. The rearrangement joins TRBV6-2 or TRBV6-3 to TRBJ2-7; 13 bases are a match to TRBD2. The J call may not be correct, given that the DNA end is closer to TRBJ2-5. CDR3 nucleotides: TGTGCCAGCAGGGGGGGACTAGCGGGACACGAGACCCAGTACTTC. Protein sequence: CASRGGLAGHETQYF.